Below, 19 T cell receptor beta chains from the same sample are listed, as sequenced in a study of CD8 T cells in Susac syndrome. Random hexamers were used to reverse transcribe an amount of about 0.45 to 1 ug RNA. TCRdb re-analysed the immunoSEQ multiplex PCR reads in MiXCR, keeping a single row per CDR3 protein. The table includes 150,000 to 200,000 distinct CDR3 sequences, just under 95% detected once. The sequenced sample was CD4+ T cells from PBMCs. All receptors derive from a human donor in good health.

This CDR3 is CASSLETGTAGYTF. The CDR3 nucleotides are TGCGCCAGCAGCTTGGAGACAGGAACGGCTGGCTACACCTTC. The chain links TRBV5-1 to TRBJ1-2; weak D call: TRBD1 (6 bases). V was pared by 0 bases and J by 7 bases, with 13 bases between. Looked up from germline, CDR1 is SGHRS and CDR2 is YFSETQ. The CDR3 has 14 residues.

The rearrangement joins TRBV20-1 to TRBJ2-3; 13 bases match TRBD2. Unmatched junction bases numbered 3, after V lost 0 bases and J lost 6 bases. The CDR3 is made up of 15 amino acids. CDR1 and CDR2 from the germline V gene are DFQATT and SNEGSKA (reference sequence). The CDR3, as DNA: TGCAGTGCTAGAGAACTAGCGGGAGGGGCCGATACGCAGTATTTT. This gives the protein CSARELAGGADTQYF.

The chain recombines TRBV7-8 with TRBJ2-5, with 12 positions matching TRBD2. Trimming took 5 bases from V and 2 from J; bases not matched to a gene: 3. The germline gives CDR1 SGHVS, CDR2 FQNEAQ. This CDR3 has 15 residues. CDR3: CASSPGLAGQETQYF. The CDR3 nucleotides read TGTGCCAGCAGCCCAGGACTAGCGGGGCAAGAGACCCAGTACTTC.

J is TRBJ2-5 and V is TRBV15; TRBD1 might be the D (5 bases). CDR1 and CDR2 (germline): LNHNV, YYDKDF (reference sequence). CDR3 length: 13 amino acids. V was clipped by 0 bases and J by 14 bases, with 16 bases between them. The CDR3 sequence is CATSRDGWADRYF. The DNA of the CDR3 is TGTGCCACCAGCAGAGATGGATGGGCAGACAGATACTTC.

V gene TRBV6-6 combines with J gene TRBJ1-2; D may be TRBD1 (6 bases). The CDR3 is 15 amino acids. V lost 2 bases, J lost 3 bases, and 13 bases lay in between. Germline loops: CDR1 MNHNY, CDR2 SVGAGI (reference sequence). The CDR3 sequence: CASSYVGHLDYGYTF. The DNA of the CDR3 is TGTGCCAGCAGTTACGTGGGACATCTAGACTATGGCTACACCTTC.

This chain links TRBV12-3 or TRBV12-4 with TRBJ2-5; D not certain. The V end lost 5 bases, the J end lost 5 bases, and 9 bases lay between the germline ends. CDR3 length: 12 amino acids. The CDR3 region is CASSPSLETQYF. CDR3 bases: TGTGCCAGCAGTCCCTCGCTTGAGACCCAGTACTTC.

The chain is built from TRBV7-9 and TRBJ2-1; D not resolved. Trimming pared 5 bases from V and 8 bases from J, leaving 10 bases between. This CDR3 is built from 12 residues. Germline V lookup: CDR1 SEHNR, CDR2 FQNEAQ (reference sequence). In nucleotides, the CDR3 is TGTGCCAGCAGCCGTACTGACTATGAGCAGTTCTTC. Its translation is CASSRTDYEQFF.

In DNA, the CDR3 is TGCGCCAGCAGCTTGGGACAGGGGCTCTCCTACGAGCAGTACTTC. Encoded protein: CASSLGQGLSYEQYF. The chain uses TRBV5-1 and TRBJ2-7; 8 bases line up with TRBD1. V was pared by 0 bases and J by 0 bases, with 2 bases of the junction left unmatched. The germline gives CDR1 SGHRS, CDR2 YFSETQ. The CDR3 consists of 15 residues.

This rearrangement joins TRBV29-1 to TRBJ2-5; D is ambiguous. The CDR3 has 12 residues. Germline CDR1 and CDR2: SQVTM and ANQGSEA. V lost 3 bases and J lost 2, with 7 bases in between. This CDR3 is CSVEQRQETQYF. CDR3 bases: TGCAGCGTTGAGCAGAGGCAAGAGACCCAGTACTTC.

The genes are TRBV6-5 and TRBJ2-5; the D gene is possibly TRBD2 (5 bases). Deletions cut 2 bases from V and 5 bases from J, with 21 bases between. CDR3 size: 17 residues. Germline CDR1 and CDR2: MNHEY and SVGAGI. The CDR3 DNA is TGTGCCAGCAGTTACATCGGTAGCCCTAGTGGCGGGGAGACCCAGTACTTC. Its translation: CASSYIGSPSGGETQYF.

The chain recombines TRBV9 with TRBJ2-1, with D possibly matching TRBD2 (5 bases). Trimming stripped 2 bases from V and 5 bases from J, with 11 bases between. Germline CDR1 is SGDLS and CDR2 is YYNGEE. The CDR3 is 14 residues long. CDR3 protein: CASSVHSANNEQFF. The CDR3 DNA is TGTGCCAGCAGCGTCCATAGCGCCAACAATGAGCAGTTCTTC. Full variable domain (rest looked up from reference TRBV9 and TRBJ2-1): DSGVTQTPKHLITATGQRVTLRCSPRSGDLSVYWYQQSLDQGLQFLIQYYNGEERAKGNILERFSAQQFPDLHSELNLSSLELGDSALYFCASSVHSANNEQFFGPGTRLTVL.

This clonotype was counted a single time. The chain is built from TRBV2 and TRBJ2-1; weak D call: TRBD2 (6 bases). The CDR3 consists of 15 residues. V lost 3 bases and J lost 9, with 18 bases in between. CDR1 and CDR2 from the germline V gene are SNHLY and FYNNEI. DNA of the CDR3: TGTGCCAGCAGTGAGGAGGGACTCGTATCCGGTGAGCAGTTCTTC. This translates into CASSEEGLVSGEQFF.

The chain links TRBV6-2 or TRBV6-3 to TRBJ2-1; possibly TRBD1 or TRBD2 for D (5 bases each). Trimming removed 5 bases at V and 8 bases at J, with 10 bases between. Germline V gives CDR1 MNHEY, CDR2 SVGEGT. The CDR3 covers 12 residues. CDR3 residues: CASSREGHEQFF. CDR3 bases: TGTGCCAGCAGTAGAGAGGGGCATGAGCAGTTCTTC.

This clonotype showed up just once. This chain joins TRBV3-1 and TRBJ2-7; D is unclear. The CDR3 totals 14 residues. Trimming cost V 1 base and J 5 bases, with 12 bases left between them. Germline values: CDR1 LGHDT, CDR2 YNNKEL (reference sequence). CDR3 sequence: CASSQGATSDEQYF. The CDR3, as DNA: TGTGCCAGCAGCCAAGGCGCAACCTCGGACGAGCAGTACTTC.

The rearrangement links TRBV2 to TRBJ2-7; D unresolved. Trimming stripped 4 bases from V and 3 bases from J, with 7 bases between. This CDR3 region has 12 residues. In germline, CDR1 is SNHLY, CDR2 FYNNEI. The CDR3 sequence is CASSAIFYEQYF. For the CDR3, the DNA is TGTGCCAGCAGTGCGATCTTCTACGAGCAGTACTTC.

The gene calls are TRBV4-3 and TRBJ2-2, with a tentative D call TRBD1 (8 bases). Between the trimmed V and J ends, which lost 3 bases and 5 bases, there was a span of 16 bases. The CDR3 length is 16 residues. CDR1 and CDR2 (germline): LGHNA, YSLEER. CDR3 sequence: CASSQFVQGGTGELFF. The CDR3 region has the DNA TGCGCCAGCAGCCAGTTCGTACAGGGGGGGACCGGGGAGCTGTTTTTT.

The chain recombines TRBV7-9 with TRBJ2-3, with D perhaps TRBD2 (6 bases). Germline loops: CDR1 SEHNR, CDR2 FQNEAQ (reference sequence). Trimming cost V 5 bases and J 1 base, with 13 bases left between them. The CDR3 is made up of 15 amino acids. Here the CDR3 reads CASSGSGLRTDTQYF. Written as DNA, the CDR3 is TGTGCCAGCAGCGGCAGCGGGCTTCGCACAGATACGCAGTATTTT.

The chain is built from TRBV9 and TRBJ2-3; TRBD1 matches 9 bases. V lost 3 bases and J lost 3; bases outside the gene matches: 5. Germline lookup yields CDR1 SGDLS and CDR2 YYNGEE. CDR3 length: 15 residues. CDR3 sequence: CASSEKTGGTDTQYF. For the CDR3, the DNA is TGTGCCAGCAGCGAGAAGACAGGGGGTACAGATACGCAGTATTTT. Full variable domain (missing parts from reference TRBV9 and TRBJ2-3): DSGVTQTPKHLITATGQRVTLRCSPRSGDLSVYWYQQSLDQGLQFLIQYYNGEERAKGNILERFSAQQFPDLHSELNLSSLELGDSALYFCASSEKTGGTDTQYFGPGTRLTVL.

The chain recombines TRBV18 with TRBJ1-2; D is unresolved. The CDR3 length is 16 residues. Germline CDR1 and CDR2: KGHSH and LQKENI. V was clipped by 3 bases and J by 3 bases, with 17 bases between them. The CDR3 region has the DNA TGTGCCAGCTCACCGTGGGCCTCGTCCGGAGACTATGGCTACACCTTC. Amino acids: CASSPWASSGDYGYTF.